The 23 T cell receptor beta chains in this list originate from one sample, sequenced in a study of chemoradiotherapy in HPV16-positive cancers. Measured with immunoSEQ multiplex PCR; TCRdb has only the in-frame clones, and not every one. The table records about 12,000 clones, roughly 80% of them present only once. The sample here was taken from a patient who underwent chemoradiotherapy. The receptors were gathered from a human donor with HPV-associated anogenital cancer.

This clone has more than one count but fewer than ten. This chain uses TRBV11-3 with TRBJ1-2; D perhaps matches TRBD1 (5 bases). V was trimmed by 2 bases and J by 4 bases, leaving 8 bases between them. Per germline, CDR1 SGHNT and CDR2 YENEEA. This CDR3 comprises 13 residues. In DNA, the CDR3 is TGTGCCAGCAGCTTAACGGGGGGCTATGGCTACACCTTC. Encoded protein: CASSLTGGYGYTF.

This clone was picked up one time. This chain uses TRBV6-1 with TRBJ1-6, with D tentatively TRBD1 (6 bases). V dropped 0 bases and J dropped 0 bases, with 18 bases sitting between them. Germline V gene sequence: CDR1 MNHNS, CDR2 SASEGT. This CDR3 contains 20 residues. CDR3 sequence: CASSEASQGMISSYNSPLHF. CDR3 nucleotides: TGTGCCAGCAGTGAAGCGTCACAGGGAATGATTAGCTCCTATAATTCACCCCTCCACTTT.

This chain joins TRBV5-5 and TRBJ2-3, with D maybe TRBD1 (6 bases). This CDR3 has 15 amino acids. V lost 3 bases, J lost 2 bases, and 13 bases lay in between. From germline, CDR1 is SGHKS and CDR2 YYEKEE (reference sequence). The CDR3 loop is CASSSEWTDTDTQYF. The CDR3 bases are TGTGCCAGCAGCTCTGAATGGACAGACACAGATACGCAGTATTTT.

For this clone: Other DNA sequences within the sample encode an identical CDR3. The chain uses TRBV18 and TRBJ2-5, with unresolved D. V lost 3 bases, J lost 0 bases, and 2 bases lay in between. Per germline, CDR1 KGHSH and CDR2 LQKENI. This CDR3 contains 12 residues. Written as DNA, the CDR3 is TGTGCCAGCTCACCGTACCAAGAGACCCAGTACTTC. Its protein is CASSPYQETQYF.

The chain is built from TRBV15 and TRBJ2-3; possibly TRBD1 for D (6 bases). Germline-derived CDR1 and CDR2 are LNHNV and YYDKDF (reference sequence). V was pared by 4 bases and J by 1 base, with 15 bases between. This CDR3 comprises 16 residues. CDR3 protein: CATSTIVRTGTDTQYF. The CDR3 DNA is TGTGCCACCAGCACGATCGTACGGACAGGCACAGATACGCAGTATTTT.

The chain couples TRBV7-2 to TRBJ1-2; D uncertain. This CDR3 is built from 16 residues. The germline V gene has CDR1 SGHTA and CDR2 FQGNSA. Trimming took off 1 base at V and 0 bases at J, with 12 bases between the two ends. The CDR3 nucleotides are TGTGCCAGCAGCTTAGGTTTGGTCACCTCTAACTATGGCTACACCTTC. As protein: CASSLGLVTSNYGYTF.

V is TRBV5-4 and J is TRBJ2-7, with D perhaps matching TRBD1 (6 bases). CDR1 and CDR2 from the germline V gene are SGHNT and YYREEE (reference sequence). V was cut by 1 base and J by 0 bases, with 20 bases left in between. The CDR3 sequence is 18 residues long. The CDR3 reads CASSLSGWGLRTSYEQYF. In DNA, the CDR3 is TGTGCCAGCAGCTTGTCCGGATGGGGGCTCCGGACCTCCTACGAGCAGTACTTC.

V gene TRBV5-1 combines with J gene TRBJ2-7; the D is unclear. This CDR3 is 13 amino acids long. Germline assignment: CDR1 SGHRS and CDR2 YFSETQ. The ends were cut back, 0 bases at V and 3 bases at J, with 7 bases in the middle. In DNA, the CDR3 is TGCGCCAGCAGCTTGGAAGGCGGCTACGAGCAGTACTTC. It codes for CASSLEGGYEQYF.

CDR3 protein: CASSPGTGDDYGYTF. The CDR3, as DNA: TGCGCCAGCAGCCCCGGGACAGGGGATGACTATGGCTACACCTTC. The chain is built from TRBV5-1 and TRBJ1-2; TRBD1 matches at 10 bases. V lost 4 bases and J lost 3; bases outside the gene matches: 6. The CDR3 contains 15 residues. The germline V gene has CDR1 SGHRS and CDR2 YFSETQ.

This chain uses TRBV18 with TRBJ1-6; D gene ambiguous. Per germline, CDR1 KGHSH and CDR2 LQKENI. The germline V and J ends were trimmed by 6 bases and 0 bases, with 15 bases remaining between them. The CDR3 has 17 amino acids. CDR3 loop: CASSWARQISYNSPLHF. As DNA, the CDR3 is TGTGCCAGCTCCTGGGCCCGGCAGATCTCCTATAATTCACCCCTCCACTTT.

The genes are TRBV15 and TRBJ1-4; perhaps TRBD1 as D (6 bases). Germline values: CDR1 LNHNV, CDR2 YYDKDF (reference sequence). V was trimmed by 0 bases and J by 6 bases, leaving 14 bases between them. The CDR3 loop spans 16 amino acids. CDR3 in DNA: TGTGCCACCAGCAGAGATACGGCAGGGGTCGATGAAAAACTGTTTTTT. This gives the protein CATSRDTAGVDEKLFF.

The CDR3 sequence is CASSTRTGEGEQFF. CDR3 sequence (DNA): TGTGCCAGTAGTACACGGACAGGGGAGGGTGAGCAGTTCTTC. The V and J genes are TRBV19 and TRBJ2-1; 9 bases agree with TRBD1. V trimming: 4 bases; J trimming: 9 bases; junction bases outside the gene matches: 7. Germline CDR1 is LNHDA and CDR2 is SQIVND (reference sequence). The CDR3 has 14 amino acids.

This clone was seen once. The rearrangement joins TRBV7-2 to TRBJ2-5; D unresolved. Near its end, the DNA agrees better with TRBJ2-7, so the J call may be wrong. CDR3 length: 17 amino acids. The germline V gene encodes CDR1 SGHTA and CDR2 FQGNSA. The CDR3 DNA reads as TGTGCCAGCAGCTTAACGTTCCGGGTCGGAACGGCCTACGAGCAGTACTTC. Its translation: CASSLTFRVGTAYEQYF.

V usage is TRBV18 and J usage is TRBJ2-5; perhaps TRBD2 as D (5 bases). V lost 3 bases and J lost 3, with 11 bases in between. CDR3 length: 14 amino acids. Looked up from germline, CDR1 is KGHSH and CDR2 is LQKENI. The DNA for the CDR3 is TGTGCCAGCTCACCCGTTAACGGGAAAGAGACCCAGTACTTC. Translating it yields CASSPVNGKETQYF.

This chain joins TRBV13 and TRBJ2-5, with TRBD2 matching over 9 bases. The germline gives CDR1 PRHDT, CDR2 FYEKMQ (reference sequence). The CDR3 is 16 residues long. V was pared by 5 bases and J by 5 bases, with 12 bases of the junction left unmatched. CDR3 amino acids: CASSDRLSGGGETQYF. The DNA for the CDR3 is TGTGCCAGCAGCGACCGACTTAGCGGGGGAGGGGAGACCCAGTACTTC. Supplemented by reference TRBV13 and TRBJ2-5, the full variable domain reads AAGVIQSPRHLIKEKRETATLKCYPIPRHDTVYWYQQGPGQDPQFLISFYEKMQSDKGSIPDRFSAQQFSDYHSELNMSSLELGDSALYFCASSDRLSGGGETQYFGPGTRLLVL.

The chain is built from TRBV6-1 and TRBJ1-5, with no clear D. Deletions cut 5 bases from V and 7 bases from J, with 18 bases between. The CDR3 length is 15 residues. Germline CDR1 MNHNS, CDR2 SASEGT. The CDR3 sequence is CASSLSGREEQPQHF. CDR3 DNA: TGTGCCAGCAGTTTAAGCGGGAGGGAGGAGCAGCCCCAGCATTTT.

The rearrangement links TRBV11-3 to TRBJ2-1; 8 nucleotides match TRBD2. The germline V gene has CDR1 SGHNT and CDR2 YENEEA. The CDR3 runs 13 residues. J was trimmed by 6 bases and V by 3 bases; bases with no gene match: 1. The CDR3 nucleotides are TGTGCCAGCAGCTTTAGCGGGGTCAATGAGCAGTTCTTC. This gives the protein CASSFSGVNEQFF. The full variable domain, completed using reference TRBV11-3 and TRBJ2-1, is EAGVVQSPRYKIIEKKQPVAFWCNPISGHNTLYWYLQNLGQGPELLIRYENEEAVDDSQLPKDRFSAERLKGVDSTLKIQPAELGDSAVYLCASSFSGVNEQFFGPGTRLTVL.

This chain connects TRBV19 to TRBJ1-1; no firm D call. The V end lost 7 bases, the J end lost 3 bases, and 6 bases lay between the germline ends. CDR3 length equals 11 residues. CDR1 is LNHDA and CDR2 is SQIVND in the germline V gene (reference sequence). The CDR3 DNA reads as TGTGCCAGTAATCTACACACTGAAGCTTTCTTT. Its protein product is CASNLHTEAFF.

The chain is built from TRBV21-1 and TRBJ1-1; TRBD1 is taken as the D call from the table, unchecked against the DNA. TRBV21-1 is a recognized pseudogene. The CDR3 has 13 residues. CDR3 loop: CASSKDMNTEAFF. Written as DNA, the CDR3 is TGTGCCAGCAGCAAAGACATGAACACTGAAGCTTTCTTT.

The chain carries TRBV25-1 and TRBJ1-4; TRBD1 aligns across 9 bases. The J segment lost 8 bases and the V segment lost 2 bases, leaving 6 bases of the junction unmatched. The germline V gene encodes CDR1 MGHDK and CDR2 SYGVNS. The CDR3 loop spans 15 amino acids. The CDR3 DNA follows: TGTGCCAGCAGTGAAAGCGGGACAGGGTCGGAAAAACTGTTTTTT. Its translation is CASSESGTGSEKLFF.

This clone came up once. This rearrangement joins TRBV4-3 to TRBJ2-7, with a tentative D call TRBD2 (5 bases). The CDR3 spans 12 residues. Germline values: CDR1 LGHNA, CDR2 YSLEER. Trimming removed 0 bases from V and 6 bases from J, with 6 bases in between. Here the CDR3 DNA reads TGCGCCAGCAGCCAAGATCGGGGCGAGCAGTACTTC. Translated: CASSQDRGEQYF.

This clone was observed a handful of times. V and J are TRBV7-3 and TRBJ2-2; D gene uncertain. Germline assignment: CDR1 SGHTA and CDR2 FQGTGA. CDR3 length: 13 amino acids. V was shortened by 3 bases and J by 5 bases, with 7 bases between the two germline ends. The CDR3 protein is CASSLERTGELFF. In DNA form, the CDR3 reads TGTGCCAGCAGCTTGGAGAGAACCGGGGAGCTGTTTTTT.

The CDR3 DNA sequence: TGTGCCAGCAGGAGTGCCTACGAGCAGTACTTC. This translates into CASRSAYEQYF. The V gene is TRBV2, the J gene TRBJ2-7; D is ambiguous. The germline CDR1 and CDR2 sequences are SNHLY and FYNNEI. The V end was cut by 6 bases, the J end by 2 bases, with 5 bases between. There are 11 residues in the CDR3.